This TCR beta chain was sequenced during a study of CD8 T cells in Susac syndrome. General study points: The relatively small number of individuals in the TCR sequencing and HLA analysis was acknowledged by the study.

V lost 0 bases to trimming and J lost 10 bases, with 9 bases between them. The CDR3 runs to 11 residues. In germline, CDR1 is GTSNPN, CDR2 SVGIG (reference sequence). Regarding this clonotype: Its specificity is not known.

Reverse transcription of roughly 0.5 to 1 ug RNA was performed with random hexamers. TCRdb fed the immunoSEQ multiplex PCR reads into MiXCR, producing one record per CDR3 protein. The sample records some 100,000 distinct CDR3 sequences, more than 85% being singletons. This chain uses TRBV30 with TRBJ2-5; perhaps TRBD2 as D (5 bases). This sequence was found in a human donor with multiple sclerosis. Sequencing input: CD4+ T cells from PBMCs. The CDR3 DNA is TGTGCCTGGAGTGTACACGGGGACCAGTACTTC. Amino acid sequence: CAWSVHGDQYF.